Given below is one T cell receptor beta chain in context. The CDR3 covers 15 residues. Trimming shortened V by 1 base and J by 0 bases, and 8 bases separated the two germline ends. From germline, CDR1 is LNHDA and CDR2 SQIVND (reference sequence). Assay used: immunoSEQ multiplex PCR; TCRdb lists only in-frame clones, some missing. The table records about 87,000 clones, 90% to 95% of them present only once. This record comes from a study of T cell changes during pregnancy in multiple sclerosis. The rearrangement joins TRBV19 to TRBJ2-3; D unclear. This TCR derives from a female donor in good health, enrolled as a control in a pregnancy study. The sequences come from peripheral blood, collected in the third trimester of pregnancy. The CDR3 protein is CASSIVVTSTDTQYF. The CDR3 DNA follows: TGTGCCAGTAGTATAGTGGTCACTAGCACAGATACGCAGTATTTT.